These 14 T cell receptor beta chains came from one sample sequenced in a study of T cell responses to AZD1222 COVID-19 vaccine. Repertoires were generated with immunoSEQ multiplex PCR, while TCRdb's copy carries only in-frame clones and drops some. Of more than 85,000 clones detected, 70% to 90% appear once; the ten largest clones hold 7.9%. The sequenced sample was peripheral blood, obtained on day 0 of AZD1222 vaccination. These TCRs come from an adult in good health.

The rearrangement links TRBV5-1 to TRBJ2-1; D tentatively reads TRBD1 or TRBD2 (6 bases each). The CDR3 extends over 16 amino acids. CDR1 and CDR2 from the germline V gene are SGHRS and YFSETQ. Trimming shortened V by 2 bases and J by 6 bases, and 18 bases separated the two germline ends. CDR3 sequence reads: CASSFGGRPGANEQFF. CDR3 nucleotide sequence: TGCGCCAGCAGCTTTGGGGGCAGGCCGGGGGCCAATGAGCAGTTCTTC.

CDR3 in DNA: TGCGCCAGCAGCTTGGTCGGGACAGGATTGGAGACCCAGTACTTC. As protein: CASSLVGTGLETQYF. The chain is built from TRBV5-1 and TRBJ2-5; 8 nucleotides align to TRBD1. CDR1 is SGHRS, CDR2 YFSETQ, per germline. This CDR3 has 15 amino acids. The V gene end was trimmed by 0 bases and the J gene end by 5 bases; junction bases not matched to a gene: 6.

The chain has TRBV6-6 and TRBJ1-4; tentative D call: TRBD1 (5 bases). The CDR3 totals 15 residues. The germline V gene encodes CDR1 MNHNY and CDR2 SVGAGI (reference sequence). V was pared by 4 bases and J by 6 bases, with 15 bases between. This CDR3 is CASSSRQTQYEKLFF. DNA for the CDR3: TGTGCCAGCAGTTCACGACAGACCCAGTATGAAAAACTGTTTTTT.

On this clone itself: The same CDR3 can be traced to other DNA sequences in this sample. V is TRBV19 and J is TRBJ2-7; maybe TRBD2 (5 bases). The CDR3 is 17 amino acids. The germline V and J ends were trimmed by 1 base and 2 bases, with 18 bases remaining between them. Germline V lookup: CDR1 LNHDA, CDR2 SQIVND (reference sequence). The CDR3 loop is CASSIGLATTGPYEQYF. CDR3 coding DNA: TGTGCCAGTAGTATAGGATTAGCGACCACCGGGCCCTACGAGCAGTACTTC. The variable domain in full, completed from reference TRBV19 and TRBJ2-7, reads DGGITQSPKYLFRKEGQNVTLSCEQNLNHDAMYWYRQDPGQGLRLIYYSQIVNDFQKGDIAEGYSVSREKKESFPLTVTSAQKNPTAFYLCASSIGLATTGPYEQYFGPGTRLTVT.

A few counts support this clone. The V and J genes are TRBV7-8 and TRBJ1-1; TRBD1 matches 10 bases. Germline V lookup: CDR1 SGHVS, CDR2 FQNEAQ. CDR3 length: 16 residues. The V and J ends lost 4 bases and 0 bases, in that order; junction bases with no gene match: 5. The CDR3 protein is CASSSLGQGMNTEAFF. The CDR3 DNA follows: TGTGCCAGCAGCTCCCTGGGACAGGGGATGAACACTGAAGCTTTCTTT.

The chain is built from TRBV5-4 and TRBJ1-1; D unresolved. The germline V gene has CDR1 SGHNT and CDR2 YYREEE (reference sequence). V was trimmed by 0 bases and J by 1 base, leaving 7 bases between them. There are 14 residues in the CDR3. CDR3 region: CASSLARRNTEAFF. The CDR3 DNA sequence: TGTGCCAGCAGCTTGGCCCGGAGGAACACTGAAGCTTTCTTT.

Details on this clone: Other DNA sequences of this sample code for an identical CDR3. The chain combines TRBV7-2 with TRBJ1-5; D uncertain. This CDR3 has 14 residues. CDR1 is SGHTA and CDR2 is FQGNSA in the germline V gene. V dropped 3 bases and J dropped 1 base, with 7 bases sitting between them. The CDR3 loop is CASSFAESNQPQHF. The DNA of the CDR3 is TGTGCCAGCAGCTTTGCAGAAAGCAATCAGCCCCAGCATTTT.

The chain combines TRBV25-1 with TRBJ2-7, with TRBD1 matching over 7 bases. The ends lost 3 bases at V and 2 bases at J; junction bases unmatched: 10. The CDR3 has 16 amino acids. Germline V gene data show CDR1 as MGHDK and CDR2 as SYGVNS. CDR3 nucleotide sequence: TGTGCCAGCAGTGACCCTCGACAGGGATTAACCTACGAGCAGTACTTC. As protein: CASSDPRQGLTYEQYF.

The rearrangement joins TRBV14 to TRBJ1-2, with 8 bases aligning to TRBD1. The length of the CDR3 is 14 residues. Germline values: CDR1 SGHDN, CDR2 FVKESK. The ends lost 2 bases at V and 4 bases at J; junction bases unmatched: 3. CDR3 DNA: TGTGCCAGCAGCCAACCCGACAGGGGCTATGGCTACACCTTC. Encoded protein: CASSQPDRGYGYTF. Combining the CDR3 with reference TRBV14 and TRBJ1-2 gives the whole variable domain EAGVTQFPSHSVIEKGQTVTLRCDPISGHDNLYWYRRVMGKEIKFLLHFVKESKQDESGMPNNRFLAERTGGTYSTLKVQPAELEDSGVYFCASSQPDRGYGYTFGSGTRLTVV.

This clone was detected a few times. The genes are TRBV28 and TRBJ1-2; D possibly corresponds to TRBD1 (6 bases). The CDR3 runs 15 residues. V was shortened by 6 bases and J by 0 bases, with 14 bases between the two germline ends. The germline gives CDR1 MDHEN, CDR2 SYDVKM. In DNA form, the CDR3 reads TGTGCCAGCAGAGAAAGGGGGGGACCTAACTATGGCTACACCTTC. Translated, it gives CASRERGGPNYGYTF.

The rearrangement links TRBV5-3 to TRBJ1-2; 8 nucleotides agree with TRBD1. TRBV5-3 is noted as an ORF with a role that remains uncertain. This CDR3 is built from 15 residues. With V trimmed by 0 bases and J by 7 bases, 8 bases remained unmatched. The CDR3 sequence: CARSLVVRGQVGYTF. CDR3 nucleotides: TGTGCCAGAAGCTTGGTGGTCAGGGGGCAGGTTGGCTACACCTTC.

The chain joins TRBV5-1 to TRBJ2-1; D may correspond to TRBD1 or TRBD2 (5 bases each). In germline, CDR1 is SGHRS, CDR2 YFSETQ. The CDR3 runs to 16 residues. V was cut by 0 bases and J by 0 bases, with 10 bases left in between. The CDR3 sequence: CASSLVPGASYNEQFF. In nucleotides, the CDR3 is TGCGCCAGCAGCTTGGTTCCCGGGGCCTCCTACAATGAGCAGTTCTTC.

CDR3 coding DNA: TGTGCCAGCAGCCAGGGATTAAGTGGCTACACCTTC. Translated, it gives CASSQGLSGYTF. The gene calls are TRBV4-2 and TRBJ1-2; no definite D call. The V gene lost 3 bases and the J gene lost 7 bases, with 9 bases spanning the gap. The germline V gene has CDR1 LGHNA and CDR2 YNFKEQ. CDR3 size: 12 residues.

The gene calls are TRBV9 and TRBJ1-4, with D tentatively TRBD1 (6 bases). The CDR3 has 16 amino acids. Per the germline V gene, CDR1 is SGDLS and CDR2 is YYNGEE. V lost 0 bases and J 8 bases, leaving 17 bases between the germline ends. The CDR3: CASSVAGGGRGEKLFF. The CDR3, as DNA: TGTGCCAGCAGCGTAGCTGGTGGGGGGCGCGGCGAAAAACTGTTTTTT.